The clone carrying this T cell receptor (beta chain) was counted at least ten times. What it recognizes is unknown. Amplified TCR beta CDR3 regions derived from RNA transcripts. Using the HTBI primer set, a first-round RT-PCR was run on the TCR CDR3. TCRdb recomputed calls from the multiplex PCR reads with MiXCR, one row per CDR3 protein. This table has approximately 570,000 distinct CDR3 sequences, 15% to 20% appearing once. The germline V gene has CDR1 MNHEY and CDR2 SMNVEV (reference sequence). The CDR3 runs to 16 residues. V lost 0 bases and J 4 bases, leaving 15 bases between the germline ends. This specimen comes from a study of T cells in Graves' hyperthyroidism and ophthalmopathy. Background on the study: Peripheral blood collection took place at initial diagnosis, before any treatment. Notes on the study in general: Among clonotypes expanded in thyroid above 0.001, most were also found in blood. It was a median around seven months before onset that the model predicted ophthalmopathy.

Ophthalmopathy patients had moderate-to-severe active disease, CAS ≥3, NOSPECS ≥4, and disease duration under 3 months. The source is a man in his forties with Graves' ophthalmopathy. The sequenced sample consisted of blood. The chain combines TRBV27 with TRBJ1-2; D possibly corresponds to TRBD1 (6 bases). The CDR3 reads CASSLSIPTGAYGYTF. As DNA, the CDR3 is TGTGCCAGCAGTTTATCGATCCCGACAGGTGCCTATGGCTACACCTTC.